This T cell receptor (beta chain) was sequenced in a study of regulatory dendritic cells for organ transplantation. About the research overall: Regulatory dendritic cells were monocyte-derived, receiving vitamin D3 on days 0 and 4 and IL-10 on day 4. Findings of the study overall: Regulatory dendritic cells appeared to expand memory CD8+ clones less than mature ones.

Trimming shortened V by 8 bases and J by 0 bases, and 15 bases separated the two germline ends. The CDR3 has 15 residues. Germline assignment: CDR1 SGHTA and CDR2 FQGTGA. Sorted subsets were CFSE-labeled and cultured roughly five days with allogeneic dendritic cells. Only in-frame clones appear in the TCRdb table, and some are missing; sequencing was by immunoSEQ multiplex PCR. The sample carries around 11,000 clones, roughly 80% recorded once. Worth noting for this clone: Its antigen remains unknown.

Sequencing was carried out using memory CD4+ T cells from blood cultured with dendritic cells. Subset of the sample: CD45RO+ memory T cells. This receptor was taken from a human donor in good health. This rearrangement joins TRBV7-3 to TRBJ2-3; TRBD2 is a possible D gene (6 bases). The CDR3 sequence: CASGPSGLSTDTQYF. In DNA, the CDR3 is TGTGCCAGCGGACCGAGCGGGTTAAGCACAGATACGCAGTATTTT.